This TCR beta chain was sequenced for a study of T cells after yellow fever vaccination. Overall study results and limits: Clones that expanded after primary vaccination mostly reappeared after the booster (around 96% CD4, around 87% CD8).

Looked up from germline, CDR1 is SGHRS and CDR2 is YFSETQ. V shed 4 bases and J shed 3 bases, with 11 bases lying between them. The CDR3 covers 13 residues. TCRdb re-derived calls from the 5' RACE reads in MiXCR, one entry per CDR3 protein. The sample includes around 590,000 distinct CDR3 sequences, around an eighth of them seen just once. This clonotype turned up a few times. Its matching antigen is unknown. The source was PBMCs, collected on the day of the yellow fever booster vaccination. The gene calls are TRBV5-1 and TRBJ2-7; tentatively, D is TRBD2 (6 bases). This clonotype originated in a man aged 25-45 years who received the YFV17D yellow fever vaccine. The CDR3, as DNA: TGCGCCAGCAGCACAAACGGGGGCTACGAGCAGTACTTC. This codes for CASSTNGGYEQYF.